The clone carrying this T cell receptor beta chain was observed a handful of times. Its target is unknown. Trimming cost V 4 bases and J 7 bases; bases outside gene matches: 5. In germline, CDR1 is SGDLS, CDR2 YYNGEE. The CDR3 length is 13 residues. PCR amplification relied on 60 Vbeta primers (plus 13 Jbeta primers). Generated by immunoSEQ multiplex PCR, the TCRdb table keeps only in-frame clones and is missing some. The table shows some 96,000 clones, with about 80% occurring only once. The data belong to a study of cytomegalovirus exposure and HLA in healthy donors. Notes on the study in general: Cytomegalovirus association was listed for approximately 150 TCR beta chains. Earlier analysis looked at TCR beta V segments, and most were productive about 90% or about 30% of the time. Rare TCR sequences dominated, though some public TCRs recurred in many donors.

The source is a man aged 35 to 55 in good health and CMV-seropositive. V gene TRBV9 combines with J gene TRBJ2-7; 10 bases are a match to TRBD1. The sequenced sample consisted of PBMCs. CDR3 region: CASSPGQGGEQYF. As DNA, the CDR3 is TGTGCCAGCAGCCCAGGACAGGGGGGTGAGCAGTACTTC. Looking up the rest from reference TRBV9 and TRBJ2-7 gives the full variable domain: DSGVTQTPKHLITATGQRVTLRCSPRSGDLSVYWYQQSLDQGLQFLIQYYNGEERAKGNILERFSAQQFPDLHSELNLSSLELGDSALYFCASSPGQGGEQYFGPGTRLTVT.